This record looks at one T cell receptor beta chain sequence and its context. After extraction with the RNeasy kit, roughly 0.45 to 1 ug of the RNA was reverse transcribed using random hexamers. TCRdb analysed the immunoSEQ multiplex PCR reads with MiXCR anew, one entry per CDR3 protein. This sample has about 75,000 distinct CDR3 sequences; 94% occur once, and the top ten carry 0.4% to 0.55%. The CDR3 runs 15 residues. The trim removed 7 bases at V and 3 bases at J, leaving 6 bases unmatched. These data belong to a study of CD8 T cells in Susac syndrome. Across the whole study: The sequenced Susac syndrome patients included about six who had clinically active disease and under 10 who were in remission.

This clonotype was sampled from a human donor with Susac syndrome. The sequencing input was CD8+ T cells from PBMCs. The chain uses TRBV12-3 or TRBV12-4 and TRBJ2-1; TRBD2 agrees at 10 bases. The CDR3 loop is CASNTGTSVYNEQFF. The CDR3 DNA reads as TGTGCCAGCAACACCGGGACTAGCGTCTACAATGAGCAGTTCTTC.